This T cell receptor (beta chain) is from a study of metastatic and nonmetastatic thyroid tumors. V lost 4 bases and J 6 bases, leaving 13 bases between the germline ends. The CDR3 extends over 13 amino acids. The germline gives CDR1 SGHAT, CDR2 FQNNGV. TCRdb reprocessed the PCR reads via MiXCR. The sample holds around 41,000 clones, over 25% seen once. Not a single patient had been given any form of treatment at any point before undergoing thyroid surgery. This sequence was found in a male donor with papillary thyroid cancer or a benign thyroid nodule (not recorded which). Some clones in this sample may be carry-over from other donors' samples. Specimen: blood. V usage is TRBV11-2 and J usage is TRBJ2-7; no clear D gene. Here the CDR3 DNA reads TGTGCCAGCAGCTCCCAGGTATCCGGCGAGCAGTACTTC. Its translation: CASSSQVSGEQYF.